The 5 T cell receptor beta chains given below trace back to one sample, sequenced in a study of shared clonotypes between healthy human individuals. Assay used: immunoSEQ multiplex PCR; TCRdb lists only in-frame clones, some missing. The sample lists 450,000 to 500,000 clones; approximately 82% were seen once. The source material was PBMCs. The receptor source for this set is a woman in her thirties or forties in good health. Some clones in this sample may be carry-over from other donors' samples.

The chain employs TRBV18 and TRBJ1-1; weak D call: TRBD1 (5 bases). V was trimmed by 0 bases and J by 3 bases, leaving 5 bases between them. CDR1 and CDR2 (germline): KGHSH, LQKENI. CDR3 length equals 13 residues. In DNA, the CDR3 is TGTGCCAGCTCACCACCGGGGCACACTGAAGCTTTCTTT. Its protein product is CASSPPGHTEAFF.

With respect to this clone: As the CDR3 is not closed by the conserved phenylalanine or tryptophan, this likely results from a read error. The chain uses TRBV7-9 and TRBJ2-7; D may be TRBD2 (6 bases). V gave up 1 base and J gave up 3 bases, with 10 bases separating them. CDR1 and CDR2 (germline): SEHNR, FQNEAQ (reference sequence). This CDR3 spans 14 amino acids. The CDR3 region has the DNA TGTGCCAGCAGCTTAGGGGCTAGCGACTACGAGCAGTACCTC. Its translation is CASSLGASDYEQYL.

The chain carries TRBV2 and TRBJ2-2; D gene uncertain. Trimming left V 4 bases short and J 3 bases short, with 6 bases between. Germline V gives CDR1 SNHLY, CDR2 FYNNEI. The CDR3 contains 13 residues. CDR3 protein: CASSALDTGELFF. The CDR3 bases are TGTGCCAGCAGTGCTTTGGACACCGGGGAGCTGTTTTTT.

This chain uses TRBV18 with TRBJ1-3; D is uncertain. Trimming cost V 3 bases and J 0 bases, with 12 bases left between them. CDR1 is KGHSH and CDR2 is LQKENI in the germline V gene. The CDR3 totals 16 residues. The CDR3 region is CASSPSNTASGNTIYF. CDR3 bases: TGTGCCAGCTCACCTTCGAACACCGCCTCTGGAAACACCATATATTTT. Combining the CDR3 with reference TRBV18 and TRBJ1-3 gives the whole variable domain NAGVMQNPRHLVRRRGQEARLRCSPMKGHSHVYWYRQLPEEGLKFMVYLQKENIIDESGMPKERFSAEFPKEGPSILRIQQVVRGDSAAYFCASSPSNTASGNTIYFGEGSWLTVV.

V gene TRBV11-2 combines with J gene TRBJ1-5; no definite D call. V lost 4 bases, J lost 3 bases, and 7 bases lay in between. This CDR3 contains 13 residues. Germline V gene lookup returns CDR1 SGHAT and CDR2 FQNNGV. This CDR3 is CASSSQLNQPQHF. CDR3 nucleotide sequence: TGTGCCAGCAGCTCTCAACTCAATCAGCCCCAGCATTTT.